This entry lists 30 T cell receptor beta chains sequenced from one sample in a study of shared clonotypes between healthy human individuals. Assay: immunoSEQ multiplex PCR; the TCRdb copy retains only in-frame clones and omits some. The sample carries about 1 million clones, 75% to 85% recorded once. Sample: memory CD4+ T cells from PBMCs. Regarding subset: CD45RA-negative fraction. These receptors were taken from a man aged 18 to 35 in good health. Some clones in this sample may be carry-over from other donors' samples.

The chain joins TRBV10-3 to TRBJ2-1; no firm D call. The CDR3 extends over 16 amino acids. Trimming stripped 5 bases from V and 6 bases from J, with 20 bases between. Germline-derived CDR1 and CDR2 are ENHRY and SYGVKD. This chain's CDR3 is CAISPLDPRASNEQFF. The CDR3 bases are TGTGCCATCAGTCCTTTGGACCCCCGGGCCTCCAATGAGCAGTTCTTC.

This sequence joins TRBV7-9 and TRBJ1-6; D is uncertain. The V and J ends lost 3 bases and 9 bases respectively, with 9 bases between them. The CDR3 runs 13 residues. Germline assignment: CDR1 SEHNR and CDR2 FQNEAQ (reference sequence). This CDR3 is CASSFPFGSPLHF. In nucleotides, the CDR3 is TGTGCCAGCAGCTTTCCTTTTGGTTCACCCCTCCACTTT.

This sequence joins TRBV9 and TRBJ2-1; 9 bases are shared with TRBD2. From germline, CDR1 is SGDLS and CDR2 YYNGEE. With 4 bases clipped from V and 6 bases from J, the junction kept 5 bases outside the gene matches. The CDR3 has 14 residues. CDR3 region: CASSFSGSFNEQFF. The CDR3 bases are TGTGCCAGCAGCTTTAGCGGGAGTTTCAATGAGCAGTTCTTC.

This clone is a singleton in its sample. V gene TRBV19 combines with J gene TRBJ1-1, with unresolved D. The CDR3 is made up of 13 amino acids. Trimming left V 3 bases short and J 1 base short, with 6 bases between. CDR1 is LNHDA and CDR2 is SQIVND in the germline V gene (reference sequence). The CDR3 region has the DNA TGTGCCAGTAGTATCCGGGAGAACACTGAAGCTTTCTTT. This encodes CASSIRENTEAFF.

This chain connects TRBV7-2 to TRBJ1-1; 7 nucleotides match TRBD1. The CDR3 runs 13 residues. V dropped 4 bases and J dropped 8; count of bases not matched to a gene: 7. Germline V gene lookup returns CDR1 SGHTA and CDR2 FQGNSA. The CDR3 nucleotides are TGTGCCAGCAGCTCCGTCCCGACAGGGGAAGCTTTCTTT. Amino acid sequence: CASSSVPTGEAFF.

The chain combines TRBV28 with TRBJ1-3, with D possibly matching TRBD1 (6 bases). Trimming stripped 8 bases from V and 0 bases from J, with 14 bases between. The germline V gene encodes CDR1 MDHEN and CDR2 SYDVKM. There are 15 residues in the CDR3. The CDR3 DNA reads TGTGCCAGCTACCGGGACATCAACTCTGGAAACACCATATATTTT. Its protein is CASYRDINSGNTIYF.

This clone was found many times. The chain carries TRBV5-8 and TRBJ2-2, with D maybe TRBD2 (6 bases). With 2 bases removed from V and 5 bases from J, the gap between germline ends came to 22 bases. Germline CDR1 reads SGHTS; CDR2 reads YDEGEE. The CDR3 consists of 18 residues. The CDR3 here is CASSFPDYWRRETGELFF. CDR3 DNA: TGTGCCAGCAGCTTCCCGGACTACTGGAGAAGGGAGACCGGGGAGCTGTTTTTT.

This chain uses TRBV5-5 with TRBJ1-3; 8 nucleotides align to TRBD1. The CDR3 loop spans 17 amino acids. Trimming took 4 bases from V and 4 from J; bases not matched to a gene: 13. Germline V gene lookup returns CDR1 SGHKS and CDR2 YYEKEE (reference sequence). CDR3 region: CASSEDRAGRRGNTIYF. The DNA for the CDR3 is TGTGCCAGCAGCGAGGACAGGGCAGGAAGGCGGGGAAACACCATATATTTT.

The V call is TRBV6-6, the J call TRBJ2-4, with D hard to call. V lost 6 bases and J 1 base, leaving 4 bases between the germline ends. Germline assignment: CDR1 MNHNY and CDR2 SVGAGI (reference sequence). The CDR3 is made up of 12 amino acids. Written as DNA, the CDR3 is TGTGCCAGCAGCCGGGCCAAAAACATTCAGTACTTC. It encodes CASSRAKNIQYF.

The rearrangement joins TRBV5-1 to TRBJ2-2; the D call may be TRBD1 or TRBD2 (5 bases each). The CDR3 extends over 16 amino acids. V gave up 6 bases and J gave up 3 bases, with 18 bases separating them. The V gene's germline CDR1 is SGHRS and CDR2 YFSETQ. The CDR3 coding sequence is TGCGCCAGCAACCTCTTTGGGGGAGACCACACCGGGGAGCTGTTTTTT. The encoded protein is CASNLFGGDHTGELFF.

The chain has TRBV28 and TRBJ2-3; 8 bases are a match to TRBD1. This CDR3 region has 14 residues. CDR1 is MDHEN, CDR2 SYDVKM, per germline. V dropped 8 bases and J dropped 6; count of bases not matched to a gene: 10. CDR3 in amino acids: CASSGQGALDTQYF. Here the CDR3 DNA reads TGTGCCAGCTCGGGCCAGGGGGCTCTGGATACGCAGTATTTT.

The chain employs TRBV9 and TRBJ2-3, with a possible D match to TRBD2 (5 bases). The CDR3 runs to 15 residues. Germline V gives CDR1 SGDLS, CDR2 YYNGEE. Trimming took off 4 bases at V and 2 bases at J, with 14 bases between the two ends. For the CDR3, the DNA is TGTGCCAGCAGCCCCCAAGGACTTTCCACAGATACGCAGTATTTT. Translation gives CASSPQGLSTDTQYF. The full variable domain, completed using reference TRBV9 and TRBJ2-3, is DSGVTQTPKHLITATGQRVTLRCSPRSGDLSVYWYQQSLDQGLQFLIQYYNGEERAKGNILERFSAQQFPDLHSELNLSSLELGDSALYFCASSPQGLSTDTQYFGPGTRLTVL.

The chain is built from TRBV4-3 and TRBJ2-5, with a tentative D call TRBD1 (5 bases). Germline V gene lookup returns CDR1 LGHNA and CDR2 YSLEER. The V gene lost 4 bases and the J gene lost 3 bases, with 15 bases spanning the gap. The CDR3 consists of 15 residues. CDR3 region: CASSRTRDSKETQYF. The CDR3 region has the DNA TGCGCCAGCAGCCGAACGAGAGACAGTAAAGAGACCCAGTACTTC.

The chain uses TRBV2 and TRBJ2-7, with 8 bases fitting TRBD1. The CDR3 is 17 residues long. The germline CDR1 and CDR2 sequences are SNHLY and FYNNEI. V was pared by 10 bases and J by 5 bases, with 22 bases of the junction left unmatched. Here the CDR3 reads CATAGGDITNGGHEQYF. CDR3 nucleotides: TGTGCCACCGCAGGGGGCGACATTACCAATGGAGGCCACGAGCAGTACTTC.

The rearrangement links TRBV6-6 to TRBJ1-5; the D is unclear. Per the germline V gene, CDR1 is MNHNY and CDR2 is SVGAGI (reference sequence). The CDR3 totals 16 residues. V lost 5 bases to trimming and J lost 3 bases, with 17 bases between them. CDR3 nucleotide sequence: TGTGCCAGCAGTCCGCCGATAGCAGGATACAATCAGCCCCAGCATTTT. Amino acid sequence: CASSPPIAGYNQPQHF.

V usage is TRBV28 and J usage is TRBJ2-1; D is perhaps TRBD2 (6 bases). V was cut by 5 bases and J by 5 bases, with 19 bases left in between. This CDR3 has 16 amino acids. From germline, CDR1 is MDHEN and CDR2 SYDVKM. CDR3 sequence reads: CASSGGWSTINNEQFF. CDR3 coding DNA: TGTGCCAGCAGTGGAGGGTGGTCGACTATAAACAATGAGCAGTTCTTC.

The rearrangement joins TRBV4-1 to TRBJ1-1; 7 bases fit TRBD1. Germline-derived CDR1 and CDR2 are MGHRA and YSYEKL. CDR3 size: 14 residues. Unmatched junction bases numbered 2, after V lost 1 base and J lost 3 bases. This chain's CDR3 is CASSQVTGDTEAFF. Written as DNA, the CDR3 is TGCGCCAGCAGCCAAGTTACAGGGGACACTGAAGCTTTCTTT.

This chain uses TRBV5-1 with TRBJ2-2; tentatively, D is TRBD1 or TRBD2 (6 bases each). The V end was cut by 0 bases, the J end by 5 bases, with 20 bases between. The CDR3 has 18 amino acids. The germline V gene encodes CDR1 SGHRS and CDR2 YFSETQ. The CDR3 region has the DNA TGCGCCAGCAGCTTGGTCCAAGGGGGAGGACCTTCTACCGGGGAGCTGTTTTTT. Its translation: CASSLVQGGGPSTGELFF.

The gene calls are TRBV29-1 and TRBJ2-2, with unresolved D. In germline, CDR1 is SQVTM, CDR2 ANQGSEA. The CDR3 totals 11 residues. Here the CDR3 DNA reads TGCAGTGCTAGAGTACCCGGGGAGCTGTTTTTT. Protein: CSARVPGELFF.

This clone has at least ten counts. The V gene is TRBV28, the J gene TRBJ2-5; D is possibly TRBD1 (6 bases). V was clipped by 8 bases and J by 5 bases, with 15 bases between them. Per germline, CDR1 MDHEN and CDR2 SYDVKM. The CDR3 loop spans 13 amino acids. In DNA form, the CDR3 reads TGTGCCAGCTACAAACAGGGTCACGAGACCCAGTACTTC. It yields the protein CASYKQGHETQYF.

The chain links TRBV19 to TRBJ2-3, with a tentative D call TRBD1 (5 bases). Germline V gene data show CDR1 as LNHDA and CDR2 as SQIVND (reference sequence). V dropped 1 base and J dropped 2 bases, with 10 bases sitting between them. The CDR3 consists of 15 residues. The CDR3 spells CASSIAPGLTDTQYF. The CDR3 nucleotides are TGTGCCAGTAGTATAGCCCCAGGGCTCACAGATACGCAGTATTTT.

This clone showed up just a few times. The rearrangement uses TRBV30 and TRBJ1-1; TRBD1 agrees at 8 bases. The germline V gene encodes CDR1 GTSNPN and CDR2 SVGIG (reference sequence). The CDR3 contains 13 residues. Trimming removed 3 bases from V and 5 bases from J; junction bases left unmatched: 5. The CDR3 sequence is CAWSDRGGTEAFF. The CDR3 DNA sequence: TGTGCCTGGAGCGACAGGGGTGGGACTGAAGCTTTCTTT. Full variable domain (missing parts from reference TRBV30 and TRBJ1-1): SQTIHQWPATLVQPVGSPLSLECTVEGTSNPNLYWYRQAAGRGLQLLFYSVGIGQISSEVPQNLSASRPQDRQFILSSKKLLLSDSGFYLCAWSDRGGTEAFFGQGTRLTVV.

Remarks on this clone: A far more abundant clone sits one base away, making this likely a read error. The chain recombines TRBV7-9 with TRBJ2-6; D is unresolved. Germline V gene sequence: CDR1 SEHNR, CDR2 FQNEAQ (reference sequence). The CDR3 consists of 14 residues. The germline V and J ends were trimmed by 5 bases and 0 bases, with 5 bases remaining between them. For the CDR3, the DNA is TGTGCCAGCAGCCGACCCTCTGGGGCCAACGTCCTGACTTTC. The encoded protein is CASSRPSGANVLTF.

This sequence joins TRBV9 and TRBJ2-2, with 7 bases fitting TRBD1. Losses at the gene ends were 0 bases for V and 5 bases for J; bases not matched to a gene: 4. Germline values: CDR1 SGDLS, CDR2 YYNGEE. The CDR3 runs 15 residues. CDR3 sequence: CASSVDDRVTGELFF. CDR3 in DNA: TGTGCCAGCAGCGTAGATGACAGGGTGACCGGGGAGCTGTTTTTT.

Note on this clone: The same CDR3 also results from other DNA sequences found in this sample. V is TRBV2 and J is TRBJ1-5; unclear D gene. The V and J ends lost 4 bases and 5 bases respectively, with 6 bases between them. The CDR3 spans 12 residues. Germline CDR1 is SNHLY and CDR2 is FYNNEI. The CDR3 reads CASSAGHQPQHF. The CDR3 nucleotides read TGTGCCAGCAGTGCAGGACATCAGCCCCAGCATTTT.

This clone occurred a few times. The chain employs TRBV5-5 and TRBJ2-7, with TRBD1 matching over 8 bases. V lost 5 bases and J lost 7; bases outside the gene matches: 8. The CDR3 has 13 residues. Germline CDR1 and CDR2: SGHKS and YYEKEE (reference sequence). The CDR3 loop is CASRRTGSGEQYF. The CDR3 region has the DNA TGTGCCAGCAGGAGGACAGGGTCGGGAGAGCAGTACTTC.

CDR3 sequence reads: CSVEASGRKDTQYF. In DNA, the CDR3 is TGCAGCGTTGAGGCTAGCGGGAGGAAAGATACGCAGTATTTT. The chain couples TRBV29-1 to TRBJ2-3; 11 bases line up with TRBD2. The V segment lost 3 bases and the J segment 5 bases; nucleotides outside the gene matches: 4. The CDR3 consists of 14 residues. Germline CDR1 reads SQVTM; CDR2 reads ANQGSEA.

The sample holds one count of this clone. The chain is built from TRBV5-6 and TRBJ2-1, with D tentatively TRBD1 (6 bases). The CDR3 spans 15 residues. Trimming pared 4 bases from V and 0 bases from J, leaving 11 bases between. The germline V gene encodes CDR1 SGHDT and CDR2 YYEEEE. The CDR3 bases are TGTGCCAGCAGCAGGGGGTTTAGCTCCTACAATGAGCAGTTCTTC. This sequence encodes CASSRGFSSYNEQFF.

CDR3 amino acids: CASRPHGTSVDNEQFF. CDR3 sequence (DNA): TGTGCCAGCAGACCCCACGGGACTAGCGTCGACAATGAGCAGTTCTTC. The gene calls are TRBV28 and TRBJ2-1; TRBD2 agrees at 10 bases. The CDR3 is made up of 16 amino acids. Germline lookup yields CDR1 MDHEN and CDR2 SYDVKM. V lost 6 bases to trimming and J lost 5 bases; unmatched junction nucleotides: 10.

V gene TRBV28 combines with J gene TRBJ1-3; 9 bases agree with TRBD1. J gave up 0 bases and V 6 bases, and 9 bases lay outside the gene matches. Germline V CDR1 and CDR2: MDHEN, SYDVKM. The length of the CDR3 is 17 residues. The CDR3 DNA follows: TGTGCCAGCAGGGGACAGGGTTTCGCTGACTCTGGAAACACCATATATTTT. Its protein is CASRGQGFADSGNTIYF.